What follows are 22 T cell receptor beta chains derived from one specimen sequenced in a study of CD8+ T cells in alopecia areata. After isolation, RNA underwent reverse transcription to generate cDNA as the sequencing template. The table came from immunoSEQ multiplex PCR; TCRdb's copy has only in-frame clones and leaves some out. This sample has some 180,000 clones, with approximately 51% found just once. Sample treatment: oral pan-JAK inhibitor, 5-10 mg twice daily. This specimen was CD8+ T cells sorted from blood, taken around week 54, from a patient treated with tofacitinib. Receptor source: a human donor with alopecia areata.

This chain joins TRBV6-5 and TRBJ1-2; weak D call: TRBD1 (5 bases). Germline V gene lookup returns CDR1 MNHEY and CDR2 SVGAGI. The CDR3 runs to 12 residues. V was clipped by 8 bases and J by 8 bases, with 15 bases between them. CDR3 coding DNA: TGTGCCAGCTGGGACGGTATTTTCGGCTACACCTTC. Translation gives CASWDGIFGYTF.

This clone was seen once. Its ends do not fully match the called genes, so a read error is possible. The DNA for the CDR3 is TGTGCCAGCTGTTTATTTGGTCTAGCGGGGGGGATATACGAGCAGTACTTC. This codes for CASCLFGLAGGIYEQYF. V gene TRBV27 combines with J gene TRBJ2-7; 12 bases match TRBD2. The CDR3 sequence is 17 residues long. From germline, CDR1 is MNHEY and CDR2 SMNVEV (reference sequence).

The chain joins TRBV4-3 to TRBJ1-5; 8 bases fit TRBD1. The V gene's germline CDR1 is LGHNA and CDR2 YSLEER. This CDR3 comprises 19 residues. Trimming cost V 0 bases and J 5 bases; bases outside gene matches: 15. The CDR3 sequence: CASSQDPGAGGGGHQPQHF. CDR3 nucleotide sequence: TGCGCCAGCAGCCAAGACCCCGGGGCAGGGGGCGGTGGGCATCAGCCCCAGCATTTT.

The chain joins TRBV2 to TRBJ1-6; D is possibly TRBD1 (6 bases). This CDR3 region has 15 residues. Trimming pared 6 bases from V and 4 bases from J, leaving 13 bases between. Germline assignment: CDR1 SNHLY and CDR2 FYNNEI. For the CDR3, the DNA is TGTGCCAGCAGGGAACAGGGACCGTATAATTCACCCCTCCACTTT. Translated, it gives CASREQGPYNSPLHF.

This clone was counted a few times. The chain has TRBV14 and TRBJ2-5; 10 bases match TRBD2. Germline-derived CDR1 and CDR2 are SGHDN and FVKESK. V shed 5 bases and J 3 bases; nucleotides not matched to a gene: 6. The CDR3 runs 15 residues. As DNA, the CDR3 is TGTGCCAGCAGCTCAAGGACTAGCGGAAAAGAGACCCAGTACTTC. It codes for CASSSRTSGKETQYF.

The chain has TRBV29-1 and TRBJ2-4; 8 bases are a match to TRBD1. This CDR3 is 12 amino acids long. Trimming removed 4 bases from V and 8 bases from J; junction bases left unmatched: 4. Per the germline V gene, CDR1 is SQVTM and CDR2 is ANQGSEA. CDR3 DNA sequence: TGCAGCGTTGGCGACAGGGGTGACATTCAGTACTTC. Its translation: CSVGDRGDIQYF.

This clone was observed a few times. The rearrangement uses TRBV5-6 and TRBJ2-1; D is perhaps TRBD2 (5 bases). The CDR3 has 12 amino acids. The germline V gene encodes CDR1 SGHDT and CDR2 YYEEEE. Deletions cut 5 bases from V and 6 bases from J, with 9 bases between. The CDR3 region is CASSSSTNEQFF. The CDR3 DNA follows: TGTGCCAGCAGTTCTAGCACCAATGAGCAGTTCTTC. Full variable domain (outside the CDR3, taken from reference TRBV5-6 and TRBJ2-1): DAGVTQSPTHLIKTRGQQVTLRCSPKSGHDTVSWYQQALGQGPQFIFQYYEEEERQRGNFPDRFSGHQFPNYSSELNVNALLLGDSALYLCASSSSTNEQFFGPGTRLTVL.

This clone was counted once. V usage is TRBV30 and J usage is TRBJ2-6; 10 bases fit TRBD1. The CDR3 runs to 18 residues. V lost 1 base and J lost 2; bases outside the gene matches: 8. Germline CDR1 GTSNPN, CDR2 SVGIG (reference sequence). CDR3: CAWSAGDRGNTGANVLTF. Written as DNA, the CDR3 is TGTGCCTGGAGTGCGGGGGACAGGGGAAACACTGGGGCCAACGTCCTGACTTTC.

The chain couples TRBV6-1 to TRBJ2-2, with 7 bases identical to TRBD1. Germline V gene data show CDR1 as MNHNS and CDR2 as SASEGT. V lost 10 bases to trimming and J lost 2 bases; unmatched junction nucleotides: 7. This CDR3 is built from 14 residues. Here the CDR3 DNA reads TGTGCCACCCCCCGGGACAGCAACACCGGGGAGCTGTTTTTT. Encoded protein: CATPRDSNTGELFF.

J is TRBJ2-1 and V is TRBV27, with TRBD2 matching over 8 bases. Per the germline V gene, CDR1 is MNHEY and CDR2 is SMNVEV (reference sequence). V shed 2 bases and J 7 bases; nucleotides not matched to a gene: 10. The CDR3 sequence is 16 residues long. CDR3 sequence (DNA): TGTGCCAGCAGTTTAAGTCCGGGAGGGCTACGGAATGAGCAGTTCTTC. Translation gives CASSLSPGGLRNEQFF.

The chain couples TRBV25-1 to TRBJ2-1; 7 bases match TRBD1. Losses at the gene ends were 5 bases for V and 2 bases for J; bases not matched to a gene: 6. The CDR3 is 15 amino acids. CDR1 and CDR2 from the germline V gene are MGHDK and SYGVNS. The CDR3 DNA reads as TGTGCCAGCAGTAGCCGGGACAGCCCCTACAATGAGCAGTTCTTC. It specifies CASSSRDSPYNEQFF.

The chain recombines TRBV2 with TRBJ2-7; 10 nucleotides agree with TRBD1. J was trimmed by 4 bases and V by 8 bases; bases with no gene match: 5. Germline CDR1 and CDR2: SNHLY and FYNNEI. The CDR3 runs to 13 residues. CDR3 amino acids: CASRDRGTYEQYF. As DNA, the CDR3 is TGTGCCAGCCGGGACAGGGGAACGTACGAGCAGTACTTC.

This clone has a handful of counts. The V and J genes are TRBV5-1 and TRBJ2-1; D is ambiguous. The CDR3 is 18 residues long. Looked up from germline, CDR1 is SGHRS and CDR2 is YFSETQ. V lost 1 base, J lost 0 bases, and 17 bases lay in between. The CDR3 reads CASSLFQSYSTSYNEQFF. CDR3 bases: TGCGCCAGCAGCTTGTTCCAATCGTATTCCACCTCCTACAATGAGCAGTTCTTC.

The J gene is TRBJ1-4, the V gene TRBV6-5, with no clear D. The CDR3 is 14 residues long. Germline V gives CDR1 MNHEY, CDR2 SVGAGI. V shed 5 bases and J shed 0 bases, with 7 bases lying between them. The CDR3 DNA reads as TGTGCCAGCAGTGCCGACGCAACTAATGAAAAACTGTTTTTT. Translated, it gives CASSADATNEKLFF.

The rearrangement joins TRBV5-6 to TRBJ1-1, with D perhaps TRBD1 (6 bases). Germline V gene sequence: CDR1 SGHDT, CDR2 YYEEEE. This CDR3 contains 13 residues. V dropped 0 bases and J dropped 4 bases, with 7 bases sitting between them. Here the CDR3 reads CASSLAQGTEAFF. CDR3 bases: TGTGCCAGCAGCTTGGCACAGGGCACTGAAGCTTTCTTT. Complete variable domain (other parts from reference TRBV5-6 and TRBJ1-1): DAGVTQSPTHLIKTRGQQVTLRCSPKSGHDTVSWYQQALGQGPQFIFQYYEEEERQRGNFPDRFSGHQFPNYSSELNVNALLLGDSALYLCASSLAQGTEAFFGQGTRLTVV.

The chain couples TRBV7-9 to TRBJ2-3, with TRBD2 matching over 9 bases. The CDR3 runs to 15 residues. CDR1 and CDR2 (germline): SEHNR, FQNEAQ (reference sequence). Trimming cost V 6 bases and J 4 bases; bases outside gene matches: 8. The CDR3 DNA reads TGTGCCAGCAGTCAGGCTAGCGGGGCAGCAGATACGCAGTATTTT. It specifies CASSQASGAADTQYF.

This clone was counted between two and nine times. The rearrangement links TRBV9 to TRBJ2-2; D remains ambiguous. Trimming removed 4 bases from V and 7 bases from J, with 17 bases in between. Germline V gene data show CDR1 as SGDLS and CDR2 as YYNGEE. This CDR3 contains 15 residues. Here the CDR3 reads CASSPLQPGGGELFF. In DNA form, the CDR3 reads TGTGCCAGCAGCCCCCTCCAACCGGGTGGCGGGGAGCTGTTTTTT.

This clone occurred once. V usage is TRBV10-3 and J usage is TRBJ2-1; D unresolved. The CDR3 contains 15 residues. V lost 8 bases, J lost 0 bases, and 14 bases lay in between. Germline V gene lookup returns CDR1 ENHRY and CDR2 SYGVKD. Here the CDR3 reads CAISLASSSYNEQFF. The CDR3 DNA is TGTGCCATCTCTTTGGCCTCGAGCTCCTACAATGAGCAGTTCTTC.

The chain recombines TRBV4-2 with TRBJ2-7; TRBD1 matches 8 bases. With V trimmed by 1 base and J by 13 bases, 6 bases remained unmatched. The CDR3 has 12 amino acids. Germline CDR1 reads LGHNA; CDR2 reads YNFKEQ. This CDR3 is CASSQVGQGRYF. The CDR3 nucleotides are TGTGCCAGCAGCCAAGTAGGACAGGGTCGTTACTTC.

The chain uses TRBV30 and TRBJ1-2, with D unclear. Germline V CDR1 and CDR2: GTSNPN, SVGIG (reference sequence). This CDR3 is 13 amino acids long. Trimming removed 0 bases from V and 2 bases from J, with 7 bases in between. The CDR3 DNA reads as TGTGCCTGGAGTGTAGGTGTCAACTATGGCTACACCTTC. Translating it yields CAWSVGVNYGYTF.

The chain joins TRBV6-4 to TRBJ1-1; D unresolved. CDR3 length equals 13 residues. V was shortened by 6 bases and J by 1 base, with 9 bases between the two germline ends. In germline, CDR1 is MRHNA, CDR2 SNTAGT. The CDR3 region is CASSYDGNTEAFF. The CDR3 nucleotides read TGTGCCAGCAGCTATGACGGGAACACTGAAGCTTTCTTT.

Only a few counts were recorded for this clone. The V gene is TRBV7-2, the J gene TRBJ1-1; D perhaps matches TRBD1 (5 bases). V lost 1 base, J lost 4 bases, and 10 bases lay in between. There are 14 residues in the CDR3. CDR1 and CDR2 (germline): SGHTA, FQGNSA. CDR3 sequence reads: CASSLGRGGTEAFF. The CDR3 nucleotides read TGTGCCAGCAGCTTAGGAAGGGGTGGCACTGAAGCTTTCTTT.